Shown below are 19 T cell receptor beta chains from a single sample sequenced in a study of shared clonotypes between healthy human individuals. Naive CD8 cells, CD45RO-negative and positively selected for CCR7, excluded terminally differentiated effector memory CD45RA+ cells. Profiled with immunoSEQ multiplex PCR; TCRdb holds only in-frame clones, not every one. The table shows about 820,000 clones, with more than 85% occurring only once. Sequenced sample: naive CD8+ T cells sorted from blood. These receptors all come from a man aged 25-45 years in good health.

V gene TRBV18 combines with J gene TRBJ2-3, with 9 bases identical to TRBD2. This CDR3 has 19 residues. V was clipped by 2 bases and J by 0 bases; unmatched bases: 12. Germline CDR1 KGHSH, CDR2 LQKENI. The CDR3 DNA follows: TGTGCCAGCTCACCAAAATCCAGCGGGAGGTGGGAAAGCACAGATACGCAGTATTTT. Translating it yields CASSPKSSGRWESTDTQYF.

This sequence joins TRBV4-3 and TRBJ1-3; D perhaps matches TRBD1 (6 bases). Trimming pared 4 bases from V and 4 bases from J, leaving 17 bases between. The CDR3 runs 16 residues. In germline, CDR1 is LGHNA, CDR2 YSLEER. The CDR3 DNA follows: TGCGCCAGCAGCCCTTCGAACAGGGTAGCAGGAAACACCATATATTTT. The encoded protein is CASSPSNRVAGNTIYF.

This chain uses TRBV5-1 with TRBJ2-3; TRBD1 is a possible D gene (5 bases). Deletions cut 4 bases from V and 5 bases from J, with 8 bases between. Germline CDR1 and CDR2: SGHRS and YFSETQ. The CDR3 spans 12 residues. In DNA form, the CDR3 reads TGCGCCAGCAGCCCAAGGGGAGATACGCAGTATTTT. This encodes CASSPRGDTQYF.

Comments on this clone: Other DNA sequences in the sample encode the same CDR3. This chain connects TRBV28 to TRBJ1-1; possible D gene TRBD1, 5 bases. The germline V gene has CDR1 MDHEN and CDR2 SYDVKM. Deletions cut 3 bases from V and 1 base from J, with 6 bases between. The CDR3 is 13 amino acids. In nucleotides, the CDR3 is TGTGCCAGCAGTTTTCAGGGGAACACTGAAGCTTTCTTT. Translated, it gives CASSFQGNTEAFF.

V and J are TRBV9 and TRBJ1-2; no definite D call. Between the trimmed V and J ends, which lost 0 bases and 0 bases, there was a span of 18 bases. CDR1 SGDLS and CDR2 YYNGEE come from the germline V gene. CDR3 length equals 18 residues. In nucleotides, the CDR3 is TGTGCCAGCAGCGTAGTTTTGTTCGGGATCCCTGCTAACTATGGCTACACCTTC. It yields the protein CASSVVLFGIPANYGYTF.

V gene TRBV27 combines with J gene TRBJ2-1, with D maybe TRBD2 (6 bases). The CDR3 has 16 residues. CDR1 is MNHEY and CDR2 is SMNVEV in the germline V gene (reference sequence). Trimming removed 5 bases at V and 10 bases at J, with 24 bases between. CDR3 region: CASSTKPLLEGEEQFF. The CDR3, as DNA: TGTGCCAGCAGTACCAAGCCCCTGCTGGAGGGAGAGGAGCAGTTCTTC.

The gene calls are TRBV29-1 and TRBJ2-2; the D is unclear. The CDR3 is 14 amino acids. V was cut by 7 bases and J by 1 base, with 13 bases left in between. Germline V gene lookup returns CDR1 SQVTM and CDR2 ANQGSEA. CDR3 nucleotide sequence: TGCAGCGCTCTAAAGACGGAGAACACCGGGGAGCTGTTTTTT. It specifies CSALKTENTGELFF.

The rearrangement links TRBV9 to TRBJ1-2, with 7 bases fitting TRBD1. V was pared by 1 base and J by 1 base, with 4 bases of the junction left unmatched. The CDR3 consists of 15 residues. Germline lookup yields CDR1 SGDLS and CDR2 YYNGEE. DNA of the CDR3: TGTGCCAGCAGCGTAAGCGACAGGGTTAACTATGGCTACACCTTC. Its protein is CASSVSDRVNYGYTF.

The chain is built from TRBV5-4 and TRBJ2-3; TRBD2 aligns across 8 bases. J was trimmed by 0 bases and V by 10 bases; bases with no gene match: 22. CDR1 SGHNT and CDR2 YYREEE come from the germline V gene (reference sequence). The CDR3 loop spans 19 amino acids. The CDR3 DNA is TGTGCCTATTGGGGACTGGAGACTAGCGCCGACCCTAGCACAGATACGCAGTATTTT. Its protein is CAYWGLETSADPSTDTQYF.

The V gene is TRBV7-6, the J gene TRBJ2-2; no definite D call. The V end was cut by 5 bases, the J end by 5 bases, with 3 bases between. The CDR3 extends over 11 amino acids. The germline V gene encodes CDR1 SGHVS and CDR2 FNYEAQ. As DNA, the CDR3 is TGTGCCAGCAGCAAGACCGGGGAGCTGTTTTTT. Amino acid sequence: CASSKTGELFF.

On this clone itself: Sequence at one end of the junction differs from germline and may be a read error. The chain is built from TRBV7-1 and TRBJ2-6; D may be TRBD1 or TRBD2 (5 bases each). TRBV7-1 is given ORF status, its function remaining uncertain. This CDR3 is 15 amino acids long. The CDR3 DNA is TGTGCCAGCAGCGAGAGGGGTCACGAGGACAAAGTCGGGCCATTC. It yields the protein CASSERGHEDKVGPF.

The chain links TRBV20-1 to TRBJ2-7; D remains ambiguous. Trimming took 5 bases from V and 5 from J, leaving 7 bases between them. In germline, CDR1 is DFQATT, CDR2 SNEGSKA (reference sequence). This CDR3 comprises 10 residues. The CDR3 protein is CSALNNEQYF. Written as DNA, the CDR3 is TGCAGTGCTTTAAACAACGAGCAGTACTTC.

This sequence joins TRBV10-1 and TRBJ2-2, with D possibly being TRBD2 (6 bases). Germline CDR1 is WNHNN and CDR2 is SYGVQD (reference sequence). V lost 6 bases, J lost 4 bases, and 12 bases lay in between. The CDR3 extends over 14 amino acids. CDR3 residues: CASRRDGSTGELFF. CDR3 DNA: TGCGCCAGCAGGAGGGACGGGAGCACCGGGGAGCTGTTTTTT.

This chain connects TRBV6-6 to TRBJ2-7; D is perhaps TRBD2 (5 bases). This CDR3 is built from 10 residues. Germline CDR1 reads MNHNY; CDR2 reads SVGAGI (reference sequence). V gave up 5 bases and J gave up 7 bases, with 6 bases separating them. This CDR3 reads CASSGLEQYF. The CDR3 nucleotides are TGTGCCAGCAGTGGACTTGAGCAGTACTTC.

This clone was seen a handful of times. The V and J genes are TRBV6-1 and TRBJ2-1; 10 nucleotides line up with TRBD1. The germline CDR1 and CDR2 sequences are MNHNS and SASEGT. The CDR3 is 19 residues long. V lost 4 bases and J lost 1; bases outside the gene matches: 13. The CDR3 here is CASSATGGAGSGSYNEQFF. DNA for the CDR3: TGTGCCAGCAGTGCGACAGGGGGCGCCGGTAGCGGATCCTACAATGAGCAGTTCTTC.

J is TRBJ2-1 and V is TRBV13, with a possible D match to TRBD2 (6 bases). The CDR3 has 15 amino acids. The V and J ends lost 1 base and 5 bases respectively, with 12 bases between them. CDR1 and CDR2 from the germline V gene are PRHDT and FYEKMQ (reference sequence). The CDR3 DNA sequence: TGTGCCAGCAGCTTAGCGGGAGAACTCGACAATGAGCAGTTCTTC. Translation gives CASSLAGELDNEQFF.

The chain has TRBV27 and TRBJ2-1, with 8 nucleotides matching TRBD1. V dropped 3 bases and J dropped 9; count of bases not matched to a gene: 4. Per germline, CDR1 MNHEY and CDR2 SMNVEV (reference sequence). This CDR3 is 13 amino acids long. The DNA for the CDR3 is TGTGCCAGCAGTTTCAGGGGGCAAGGTGAGCAGTTCTTC. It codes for CASSFRGQGEQFF.

The CDR3 sequence is CASSPRQYANYGYTF. The CDR3 DNA sequence: TGTGCCAGCAGTCCCAGACAGTATGCTAACTATGGCTACACCTTC. This rearrangement joins TRBV27 to TRBJ1-2; a weak D match, TRBD1 (5 bases). Germline lookup yields CDR1 MNHEY and CDR2 SMNVEV (reference sequence). The CDR3 contains 15 residues. Trimming stripped 5 bases from V and 0 bases from J, with 13 bases between.

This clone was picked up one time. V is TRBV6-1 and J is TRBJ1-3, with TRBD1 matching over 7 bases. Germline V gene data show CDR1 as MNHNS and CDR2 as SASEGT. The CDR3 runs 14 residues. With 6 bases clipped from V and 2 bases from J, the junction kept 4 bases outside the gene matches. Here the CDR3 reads CASRLTGTGNTIYF. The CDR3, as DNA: TGTGCCAGCAGATTGACAGGGACTGGAAACACCATATATTTT.